The 3 T cell receptor beta chains below all came from one sample that was sequenced in a study of CD8 T cells in ankylosing spondylitis. Regarding the study as a whole: A TCR beta motif of under 10 highly homologous variants seemed to mark ankylosing spondylitis blood.

Their antigens are not known. TCRdb independently ran MiXCR on the 5' RACE reads; one entry per CDR3 protein. The sample yields hundreds of thousands of distinct CDR3 sequences, 12% seen once. The sequencing input was blood, either unsorted or a sorted T cell fraction (not recorded which). Source of these receptors: a male donor with ankylosing spondylitis.

This clonotype has only one observation. At one of its ends the junction is not consistent with the germline gene, which may arise from a read error. V gene TRBV5-1 combines with J gene TRBJ2-3; D remains unclear. Germline V gene data show CDR1 as SGHRS and CDR2 as YFSETQ. CDR3 size: 14 residues. CDR3 region: CSSSQGPLVDTQYF. For the CDR3, the DNA is TGCTCCAGCAGCCAAGGGCCCCTCGTTGATACGCAGTATTTT. The full variable domain, with the rest looked up from reference TRBV5-1 and TRBJ2-3, is KAGVTQTPRYLIKTRGQQVTLSCSPISGHRSVSWYQQTPGQGLQFLFEYFSETQRNKGNFPGRFSGRQFSNSRSEMNVSTLELGDSALYLCSSSQGPLVDTQYFGPGTRLTVL.

The J gene is TRBJ2-1, the V gene TRBV15, with a weak D call TRBD1 (6 bases). The J call may be faulty, since TRBJ2-7 better matches the DNA end. Germline V gene lookup returns CDR1 LNHNV and CDR2 YYDKDF (reference sequence). This CDR3 is built from 15 residues. Written as DNA, the CDR3 is TGTGCCACCAGCAGGGGGGCAGGAGGTAACAATGAGCAGTACTTC. Translated, it gives CATSRGAGGNNEQYF.

V usage is TRBV7-2 and J usage is TRBJ2-5; D uncertain. The germline V gene has CDR1 SGHTA and CDR2 FQGNSA. V dropped 2 bases and J dropped 7 bases, with 11 bases sitting between them. This CDR3 contains 13 residues. CDR3 protein: CASSLSAPATQYF. The CDR3 DNA is TGTGCCAGCAGCTTATCGGCCCCCGCGACCCAGTACTTC.